This T cell receptor beta chain was sequenced in a study of blood T cells in healthy people across ages. No fewer than 5.5 micrograms of total RNA were isolated from every sample. This CDR3 comprises 14 residues. V lost 6 bases and J lost 0, with 9 bases in between. The V gene's germline CDR1 is SEHNR and CDR2 FQNEAQ (reference sequence). With a J-beta primer mix and a sample-barcoded 5' primer, a second PCR ran about 6 to 11 cycles. Researchers report that a template-switch adaptor with 12 random nucleotides tagged each cDNA molecule. TCRdb fed the 5' RACE reads into MiXCR, producing one record per CDR3 protein. The data show roughly 640,000 distinct CDR3 sequences, with roughly 31% seen just once and approximately 14% held by the top ten. This clonotype was seen many times.

The sequencing sample was made of blood. This sequence was found in a woman older than 75 in good health. This chain joins TRBV7-9 and TRBJ1-5; TRBD1 might be the D (6 bases). For the CDR3, the DNA is TGTGCCAGCAGAAAGGACAGTAGCAATCAGCCCCAGCATTTT. It is translated as CASRKDSSNQPQHF.